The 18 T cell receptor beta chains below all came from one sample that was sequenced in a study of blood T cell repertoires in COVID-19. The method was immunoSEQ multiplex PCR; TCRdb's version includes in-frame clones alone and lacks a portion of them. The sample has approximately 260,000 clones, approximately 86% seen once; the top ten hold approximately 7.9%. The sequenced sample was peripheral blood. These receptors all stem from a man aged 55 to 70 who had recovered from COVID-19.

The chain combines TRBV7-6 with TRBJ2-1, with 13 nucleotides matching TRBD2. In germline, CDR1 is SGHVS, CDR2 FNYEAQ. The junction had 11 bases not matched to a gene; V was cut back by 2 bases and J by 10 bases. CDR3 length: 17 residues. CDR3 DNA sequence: TGTGCCAGCAGCTTAAAGCAGGGACTAGCGGGATACGCGGAGCAGTTCTTC. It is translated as CASSLKQGLAGYAEQFF.

CDR3 nucleotide sequence: TGTGCCAGCAGTCTGACAGGGTCTAGGGAAAAACTGTTTTTT. This encodes CASSLTGSREKLFF. This sequence joins TRBV5-6 and TRBJ1-4; 7 nucleotides match TRBD1. Trimming took 5 bases from V and 8 from J; bases not matched to a gene: 9. The CDR3 loop spans 14 amino acids. In germline, CDR1 is SGHDT, CDR2 YYEEEE.

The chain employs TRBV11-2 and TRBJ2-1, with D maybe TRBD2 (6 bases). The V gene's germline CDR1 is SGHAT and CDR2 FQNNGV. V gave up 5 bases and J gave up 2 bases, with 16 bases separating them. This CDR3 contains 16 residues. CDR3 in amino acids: CASSEKGTGAYNEQFF. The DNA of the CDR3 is TGTGCCAGCAGCGAAAAAGGGACTGGCGCCTACAATGAGCAGTTCTTC. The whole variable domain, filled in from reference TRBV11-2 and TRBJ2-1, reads EAGVAQSPRYKIIEKRQSVAFWCNPISGHATLYWYQQILGQGPKLLIQFQNNGVVDDSQLPKDRFSAERLKGVDSTLKIQPAKLEDSAVYLCASSEKGTGAYNEQFFGPGTRLTVL.

The CDR3 loop reads CASSQADRANYGYTF. The DNA of the CDR3 is TGTGCCAGCAGCCAAGCCGACAGGGCGAACTATGGCTACACCTTC. The J gene is TRBJ1-2, the V gene TRBV3-1 (or the pseudogene TRBV3-2); 7 nucleotides line up with TRBD1. The germline V gene encodes CDR1 LGHDT and CDR2 YNNKEL (reference sequence). The trim removed 1 base at V and 2 bases at J, leaving 4 bases unmatched. The CDR3 contains 15 residues.

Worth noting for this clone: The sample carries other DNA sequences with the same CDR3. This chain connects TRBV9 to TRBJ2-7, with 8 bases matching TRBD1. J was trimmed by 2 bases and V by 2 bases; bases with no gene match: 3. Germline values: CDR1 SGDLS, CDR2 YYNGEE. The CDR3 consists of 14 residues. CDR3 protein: CASSVGTGTYEQYF. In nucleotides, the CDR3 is TGTGCCAGCAGCGTTGGGACAGGAACCTACGAGCAGTACTTC.

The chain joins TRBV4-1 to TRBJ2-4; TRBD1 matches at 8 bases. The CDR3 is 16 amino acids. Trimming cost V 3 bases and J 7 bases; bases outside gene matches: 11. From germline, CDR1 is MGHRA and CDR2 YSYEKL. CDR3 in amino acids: CASSHVDRGSYNIQYF. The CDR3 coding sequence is TGCGCCAGCAGCCACGTAGACAGGGGATCGTATAACATTCAGTACTTC.

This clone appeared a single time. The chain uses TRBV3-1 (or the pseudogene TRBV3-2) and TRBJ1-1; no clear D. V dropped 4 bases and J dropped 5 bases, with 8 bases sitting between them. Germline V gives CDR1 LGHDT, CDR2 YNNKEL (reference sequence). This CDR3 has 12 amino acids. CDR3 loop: CASSPYGTEAFF. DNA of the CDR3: TGTGCCAGCAGCCCATACGGGACTGAAGCTTTCTTT.

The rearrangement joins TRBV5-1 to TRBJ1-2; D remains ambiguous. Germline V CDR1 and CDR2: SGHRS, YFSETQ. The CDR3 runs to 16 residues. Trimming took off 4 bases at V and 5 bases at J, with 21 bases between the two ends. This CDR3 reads CASSPEAAGPWYGYTF. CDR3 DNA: TGCGCCAGCAGCCCGGAGGCGGCAGGACCCTGGTATGGCTACACCTTC.

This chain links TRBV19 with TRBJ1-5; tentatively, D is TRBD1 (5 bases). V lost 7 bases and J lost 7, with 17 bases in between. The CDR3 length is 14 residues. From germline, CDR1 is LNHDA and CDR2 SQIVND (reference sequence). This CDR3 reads CASIGQGLGQPQHF. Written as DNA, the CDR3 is TGTGCCAGTATCGGGCAGGGCTTGGGGCAGCCCCAGCATTTT.

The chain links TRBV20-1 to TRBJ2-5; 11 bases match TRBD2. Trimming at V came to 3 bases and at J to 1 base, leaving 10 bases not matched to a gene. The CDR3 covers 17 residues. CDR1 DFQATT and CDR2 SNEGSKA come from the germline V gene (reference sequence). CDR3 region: CSASQLAGALFQETQYF. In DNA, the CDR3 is TGCAGTGCTAGTCAACTAGCGGGGGCCCTTTTCCAAGAGACCCAGTACTTC.

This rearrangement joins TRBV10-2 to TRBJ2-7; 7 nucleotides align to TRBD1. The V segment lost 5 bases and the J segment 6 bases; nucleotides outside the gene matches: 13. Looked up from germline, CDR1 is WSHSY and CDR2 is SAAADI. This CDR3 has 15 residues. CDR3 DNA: TGCGCCAGCAGTACTACCGACAGGGACCTACGCGAGCAGTACTTC. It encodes CASSTTDRDLREQYF.

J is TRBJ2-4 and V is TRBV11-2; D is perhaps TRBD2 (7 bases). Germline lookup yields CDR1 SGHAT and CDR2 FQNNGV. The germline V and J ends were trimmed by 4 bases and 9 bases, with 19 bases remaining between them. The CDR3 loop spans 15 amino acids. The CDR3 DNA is TGTGCCAGCAGCTCCCTCCGAGGGGGGGGATTCATTCAGTACTTC. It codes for CASSSLRGGGFIQYF.

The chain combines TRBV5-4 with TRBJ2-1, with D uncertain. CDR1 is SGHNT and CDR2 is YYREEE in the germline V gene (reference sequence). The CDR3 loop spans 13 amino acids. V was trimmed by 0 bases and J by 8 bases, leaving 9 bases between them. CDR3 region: CASSLGLNYEQFF. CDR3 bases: TGTGCCAGCAGCTTGGGTTTAAACTATGAGCAGTTCTTC.

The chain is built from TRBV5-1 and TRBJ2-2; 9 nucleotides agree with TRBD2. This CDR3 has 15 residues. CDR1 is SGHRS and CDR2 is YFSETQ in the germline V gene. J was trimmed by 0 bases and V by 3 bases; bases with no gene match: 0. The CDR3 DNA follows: TGCGCCAGCAGCTCTAGCGGGACGAACACCGGGGAGCTGTTTTTT. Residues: CASSSSGTNTGELFF. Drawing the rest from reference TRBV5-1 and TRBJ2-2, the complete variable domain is KAGVTQTPRYLIKTRGQQVTLSCSPISGHRSVSWYQQTPGQGLQFLFEYFSETQRNKGNFPGRFSGRQFSNSRSEMNVSTLELGDSALYLCASSSSGTNTGELFFGEGSRLTVL.

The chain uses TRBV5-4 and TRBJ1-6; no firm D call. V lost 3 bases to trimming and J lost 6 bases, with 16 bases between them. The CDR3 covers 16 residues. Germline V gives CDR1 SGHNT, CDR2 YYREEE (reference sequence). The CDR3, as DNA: TGTGCCAGCAGCTCTCAAGACGGATACAGTAATTCACCCCTCCACTTT. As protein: CASSSQDGYSNSPLHF.

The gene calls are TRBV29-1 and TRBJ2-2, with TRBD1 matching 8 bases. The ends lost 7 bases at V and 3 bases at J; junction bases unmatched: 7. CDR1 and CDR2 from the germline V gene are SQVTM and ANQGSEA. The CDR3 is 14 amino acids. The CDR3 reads CSAWDRQHTGELFF. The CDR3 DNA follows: TGCAGCGCATGGGACAGGCAACACACCGGGGAGCTGTTTTTT.

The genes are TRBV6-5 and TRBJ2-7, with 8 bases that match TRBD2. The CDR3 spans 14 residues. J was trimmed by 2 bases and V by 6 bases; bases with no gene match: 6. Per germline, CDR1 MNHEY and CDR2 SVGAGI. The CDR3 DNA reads TGTGCCAGCAGCCTGTCGGGGGGGGCCTACGAGCAGTACGTC. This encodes CASSLSGGAYEQYV.

The CDR3 reads CASSFALTSGSTDTQYF. CDR3 nucleotide sequence: TGTGCCAGCAGCTTCGCCTTGACTAGCGGGAGCACAGATACGCAGTATTTT. This chain joins TRBV5-6 and TRBJ2-3; 10 nucleotides line up with TRBD2. This CDR3 spans 17 amino acids. From germline, CDR1 is SGHDT and CDR2 YYEEEE. Trimming removed 2 bases from V and 0 bases from J; junction bases left unmatched: 6.